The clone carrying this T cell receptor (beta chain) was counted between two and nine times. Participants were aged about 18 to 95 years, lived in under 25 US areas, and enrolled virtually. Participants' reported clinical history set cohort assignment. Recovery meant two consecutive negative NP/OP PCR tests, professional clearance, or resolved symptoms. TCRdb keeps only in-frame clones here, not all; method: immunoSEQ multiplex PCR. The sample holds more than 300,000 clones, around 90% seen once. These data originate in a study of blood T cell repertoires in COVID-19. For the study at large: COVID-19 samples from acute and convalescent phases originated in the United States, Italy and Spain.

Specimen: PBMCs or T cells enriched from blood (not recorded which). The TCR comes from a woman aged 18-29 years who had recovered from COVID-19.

CDR3 DNA sequence: TGTGCCAGCAGCCCGGGACACGAACAAGGCGGCTACACCTTC. It specifies CASSPGHEQGGYTF. The chain carries TRBV4-2 and TRBJ1-2, with D possibly TRBD1 on 6 matching bases. V was cut by 4 bases and J by 8 bases, with 17 bases left in between. Germline V gene data show CDR1 as LGHNA and CDR2 as YNFKEQ. The CDR3 is 14 amino acids.